The rows below give T cell receptor beta chains drawn from one sample of a study of shared clonotypes between healthy human individuals. Sequencing was performed with immunoSEQ multiplex PCR; in TCRdb, only in-frame clones are kept and a portion is missing. The sample consists of approximately 2,300,000 clones, 85% to 95% of them appearing once. Sequences were obtained from naive CD4+ T cells from PBMCs. These receptors originate from a man younger than 35 in good health. Some clones in this sample may be carry-over from other donors' samples. Both conserved end residues are part of each CDR3. D genes are given only for firm matches. Expanded clones are given a class, and other clones once, few, many or no size at all.

clone_size: NA; d_call: TRBD1; v_call: TRBV7-2; j_call: TRBJ2-1; cdr3_aa: CASSRQGDGYNEQFF; cdr3_nt: TGTGCCAGCAGCCGGCAGGGGGATGGCTACAATGAGCAGTTCTTC
clone_size: NA; d_call: NA; v_call: TRBV27; j_call: TRBJ2-7; cdr3_aa: CASAVTRGASYEQYF; cdr3_nt: TGTGCCAGTGCAGTCACTAGAGGGGCCTCCTACGAGCAGTACTTC
clone_size: NA; d_call: TRBD1; v_call: TRBV28; j_call: TRBJ1-1; cdr3_aa: CASSLLMWQGATEAFF; cdr3_nt: TGTGCCAGCAGTTTATTGATGTGGCAGGGGGCCACTGAAGCTTTCTTT
clone_size: NA; d_call: NA; v_call: TRBV4-2; j_call: TRBJ2-1; cdr3_aa: CASSRPPRSYNEQFF; cdr3_nt: TGTGCCAGCAGCCGACCCCCCCGCTCCTACAATGAGCAGTTCTTC
clone_size: NA; d_call: NA; v_call: TRBV5-4; j_call: TRBJ2-2; cdr3_aa: CASSTGAGATGELFF; cdr3_nt: TGTGCCAGCAGCACCGGGGCAGGGGCCACCGGGGAGCTGTTTTTT
clone_size: NA; d_call: NA; v_call: TRBV7-9; j_call: TRBJ2-7; cdr3_aa: CASSAGLGIYEQYF; cdr3_nt: TGTGCCAGCAGCGCTGGACTGGGGATCTACGAGCAGTACTTC
clone_size: once; d_call: TRBD1; v_call: TRBV18; j_call: TRBJ1-4; cdr3_aa: CASSGVDRGHTRTNEKLFF; cdr3_nt: TGTGCCAGCTCGGGGGTTGACAGGGGACACACCAGAACTAATGAAAAACTGTTTTTT
clone_size: NA; d_call: NA; v_call: TRBV7-2; j_call: TRBJ2-5; cdr3_aa: CASSLVQVETQYF; cdr3_nt: TGTGCCAGCAGCTTAGTCCAAGTTGAGACCCAGTACTTC
clone_size: once; d_call: NA; v_call: TRBV5-1; j_call: TRBJ2-5; cdr3_aa: CASSLRSAGETQYF; cdr3_nt: TGCGCCAGCAGCTTACGTAGCGCTGGGGAGACCCAGTACTTC
clone_size: NA; d_call: NA; v_call: TRBV29-1; j_call: TRBJ2-7; cdr3_aa: CSVLGTMGYEQYF; cdr3_nt: TGCAGCGTTTTAGGGACGATGGGCTACGAGCAGTACTTC
clone_size: NA; d_call: NA; v_call: TRBV12-5; j_call: TRBJ2-1; cdr3_aa: CASGLGSGDNEQFF; cdr3_nt: TGTGCTAGTGGTTTGGGATCAGGGGACAATGAGCAGTTCTTC
clone_size: NA; d_call: TRBD1; v_call: TRBV7-9; j_call: TRBJ2-7; cdr3_aa: CASSSPGGGQYF; cdr3_nt: TGTGCCAGCAGCTCACCAGGGGGCGGGCAGTACTTC
clone_size: few; d_call: NA; v_call: TRBV30; j_call: TRBJ2-2; cdr3_aa: CAWSFLTGTGELFF; cdr3_nt: TGTGCCTGGAGTTTCCTAACGGGGACCGGGGAGCTGTTTTTT
clone_size: NA; d_call: NA; v_call: TRBV19; j_call: TRBJ2-1; cdr3_aa: CASSSRDKDNEQFF; cdr3_nt: TGTGCCAGTAGTAGCCGGGACAAGGACAATGAGCAGTTCTTC
clone_size: NA; d_call: TRBD1; v_call: TRBV30; j_call: TRBJ2-1; cdr3_aa: CAWSHSGGALDEQFF; cdr3_nt: TGTGCCTGGAGTCATTCAGGGGGCGCTTTAGATGAGCAGTTCTTC
clone_size: few; d_call: NA; v_call: TRBV4-1; j_call: TRBJ1-1; cdr3_aa: CASSQEDRANEAFF; cdr3_nt: TGCGCCAGCAGCCAAGAAGACAGAGCGAATGAAGCTTTCTTT
clone_size: NA; d_call: NA; v_call: TRBV28; j_call: TRBJ1-1; cdr3_aa: CASSLKVPVEAFF; cdr3_nt: TGTGCCAGCAGTTTAAAGGTTCCAGTTGAAGCTTTCTTT
clone_size: NA; d_call: NA; v_call: TRBV7-2; j_call: TRBJ2-3; cdr3_aa: CASSSTTDTQYF; cdr3_nt: TGTGCCAGCAGCTCTACCACAGATACGCAGTATTTT
clone_size: NA; d_call: NA; v_call: TRBV7-8; j_call: TRBJ2-7; cdr3_aa: CASSPEESSYEQYF; cdr3_nt: TGTGCCAGCAGCCCCGAGGAAAGCTCCTACGAGCAGTACTTC
clone_size: NA; d_call: TRBD1; v_call: TRBV20-1; j_call: TRBJ1-1; cdr3_aa: CSAPRDREAFF; cdr3_nt: TGCAGTGCGCCGCGGGACAGGGAAGCTTTCTTT
clone_size: NA; d_call: NA; v_call: TRBV2; j_call: TRBJ2-7; cdr3_aa: CASCLELWEQYF; cdr3_nt: TGTGCCAGCTGCCTAGAGCTTTGGGAGCAGTACTTC
clone_size: NA; d_call: NA; v_call: TRBV6-5; j_call: TRBJ2-7; cdr3_aa: CASRKRTRSYEQYF; cdr3_nt: TGTGCCAGCAGAAAACGGACTCGCTCCTACGAGCAGTACTTC
clone_size: once; d_call: NA; v_call: TRBV5-1; j_call: TRBJ2-2; cdr3_aa: CASSLVAGAGELFF; cdr3_nt: TGCGCCAGCAGCTTGGTGGCAGGGGCCGGGGAGCTGTTTTTT
clone_size: NA; d_call: TRBD1; v_call: TRBV6-5; j_call: TRBJ2-7; cdr3_aa: CASSPWGTGTYEQYF; cdr3_nt: TGTGCCAGCAGTCCCTGGGGGACAGGCACTTACGAGCAGTACTTC